The sequence of this T cell receptor beta chain was determined in a study of OX40 agonist ivuxolimab in advanced cancers. The overall study: Patients receiving dose escalation had hepatocellular carcinoma, melanoma, renal cell or head and neck cancer.

This clone is medium-sized (0.01 to 0.1%). What it recognizes is unknown. TCRdb's copy holds only in-frame clones and misses some; the assay was immunoSEQ multiplex PCR. The table lists some 16,000 clones, around 79% of them singletons. Overall study results and limits: At 0.1 to 3.0 mg/kg and by week 6, clonal expansion occurred in CD4+ and CD8+ blood T cells.

Trimming stripped 6 bases from V and 0 bases from J, with 9 bases between. Germline-derived CDR1 and CDR2 are MNHEY and SMNVEV (reference sequence). The CDR3 contains 14 residues. The rearrangement uses TRBV27 and TRBJ1-5, with TRBD1 as a possible D gene (6 bases). The sequence came from an adult with an advanced solid tumor such as melanoma, head and neck, liver or kidney cancer. The sample in question was CD4+ or CD8+ T cells sorted from blood, obtained in a trial of the OX40 agonist ivuxolimab. The CDR3 nucleotides read TGTGCCAGCAGCAGGGGATATAGCAATCAGCCCCAGCATTTT. Amino acids: CASSRGYSNQPQHF.